This T cell receptor beta chain is drawn from a study of breast tumors, draining lymph nodes, adjacent tissues. This clonotype has at least ten counts. Its antigen is undetermined. One entry per CDR3 protein, called by TCRdb with MiXCR from the multiplex PCR reads. Of 75,000 to 100,000 distinct CDR3 sequences listed, approximately 19% are singletons. Study results and caveats: Compared with basal-like, luminal-like tumors shared significantly more repertoire with nontumor tissue. Findings are consistent with lymph node origin and intratumoral expansion of most tumor T cells. Tumor TCR diversity was below lymph nodes but above nontumor tissue. Tumor T cell lymph node origin was a supported hypothesis, not proven.

Samples came from axillary lymph nodes draining the breast cancer. The TCR comes from a female donor with breast cancer. Some clones in this sample may be carry-over from other donors' samples. Sequenced material: axillary lymph node tissue.

CDR3 in amino acids: CASSTRVSETQYF. As DNA, the CDR3 is TGTGCCAGTAGTACCCGGGTTTCGGAGACCCAGTACTTC. The chain employs TRBV19 and TRBJ2-5; D uncertain. Trimming pared 4 bases from V and 5 bases from J, leaving 11 bases between. CDR1 is LNHDA, CDR2 SQIVND, per germline (reference sequence). The CDR3 is 13 residues long.